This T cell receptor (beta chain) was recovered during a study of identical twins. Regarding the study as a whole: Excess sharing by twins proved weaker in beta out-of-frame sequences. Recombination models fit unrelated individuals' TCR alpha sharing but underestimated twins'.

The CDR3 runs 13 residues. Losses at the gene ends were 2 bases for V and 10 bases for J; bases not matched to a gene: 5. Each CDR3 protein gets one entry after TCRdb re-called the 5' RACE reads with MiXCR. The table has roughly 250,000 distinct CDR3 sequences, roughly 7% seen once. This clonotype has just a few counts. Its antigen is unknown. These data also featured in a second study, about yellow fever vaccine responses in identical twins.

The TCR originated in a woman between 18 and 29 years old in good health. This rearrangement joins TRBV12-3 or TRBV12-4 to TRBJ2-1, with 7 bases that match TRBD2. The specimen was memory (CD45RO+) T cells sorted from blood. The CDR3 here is CASSLWGGQEQFF. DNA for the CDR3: TGTGCCAGCAGTTTATGGGGGGGTCAGGAGCAGTTCTTC.